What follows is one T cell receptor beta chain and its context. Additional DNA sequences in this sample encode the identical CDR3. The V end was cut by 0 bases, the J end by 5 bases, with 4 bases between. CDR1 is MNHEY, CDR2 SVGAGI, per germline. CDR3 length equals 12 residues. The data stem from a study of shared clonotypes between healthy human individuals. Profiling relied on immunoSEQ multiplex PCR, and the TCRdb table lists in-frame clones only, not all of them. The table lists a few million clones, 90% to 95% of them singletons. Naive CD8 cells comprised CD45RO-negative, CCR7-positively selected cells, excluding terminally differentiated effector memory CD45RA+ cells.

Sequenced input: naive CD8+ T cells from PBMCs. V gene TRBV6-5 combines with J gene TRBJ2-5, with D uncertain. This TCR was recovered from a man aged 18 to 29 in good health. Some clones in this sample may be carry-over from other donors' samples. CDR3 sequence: CASSYSGETQYF. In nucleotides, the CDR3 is TGTGCCAGCAGTTACTCGGGCGAGACCCAGTACTTC.